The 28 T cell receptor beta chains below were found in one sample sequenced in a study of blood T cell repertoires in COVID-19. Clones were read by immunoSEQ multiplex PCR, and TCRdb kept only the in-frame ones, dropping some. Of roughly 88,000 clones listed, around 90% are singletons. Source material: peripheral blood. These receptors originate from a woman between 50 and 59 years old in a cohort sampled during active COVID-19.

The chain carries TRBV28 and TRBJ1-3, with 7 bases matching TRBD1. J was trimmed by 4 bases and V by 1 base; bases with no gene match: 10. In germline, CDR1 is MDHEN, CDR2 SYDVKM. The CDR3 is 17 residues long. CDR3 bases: TGTGCCAGCAGTTTATCGGACGGAGGGGGCTCCGGAAACACCATATATTTT. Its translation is CASSLSDGGGSGNTIYF.

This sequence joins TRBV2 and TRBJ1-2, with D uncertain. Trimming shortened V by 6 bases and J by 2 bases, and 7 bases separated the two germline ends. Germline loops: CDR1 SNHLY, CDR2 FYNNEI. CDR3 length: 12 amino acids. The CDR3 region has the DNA TGTGCCAGCAGAGAGTTGAACTATGGCTACACCTTC. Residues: CASRELNYGYTF.

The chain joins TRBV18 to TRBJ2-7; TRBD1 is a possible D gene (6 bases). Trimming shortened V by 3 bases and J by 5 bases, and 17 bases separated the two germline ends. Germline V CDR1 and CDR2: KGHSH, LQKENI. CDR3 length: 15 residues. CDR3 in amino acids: CASSPQGKLGNEQYF. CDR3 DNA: TGTGCCAGCTCACCCCAGGGGAAACTGGGGAACGAGCAGTACTTC.

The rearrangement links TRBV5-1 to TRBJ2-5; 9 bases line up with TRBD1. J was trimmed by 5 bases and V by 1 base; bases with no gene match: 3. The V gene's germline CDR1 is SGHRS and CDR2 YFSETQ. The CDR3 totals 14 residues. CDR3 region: CASSLNRGLETQYF. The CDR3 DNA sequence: TGCGCCAGCAGCTTGAACAGGGGGCTGGAGACCCAGTACTTC.

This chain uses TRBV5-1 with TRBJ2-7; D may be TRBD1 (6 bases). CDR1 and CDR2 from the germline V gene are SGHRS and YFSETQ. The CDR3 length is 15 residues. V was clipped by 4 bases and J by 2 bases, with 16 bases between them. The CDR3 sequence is CASSPLPGQTYEQYF. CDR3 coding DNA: TGCGCCAGCAGCCCACTACCTGGACAGACCTACGAGCAGTACTTC.

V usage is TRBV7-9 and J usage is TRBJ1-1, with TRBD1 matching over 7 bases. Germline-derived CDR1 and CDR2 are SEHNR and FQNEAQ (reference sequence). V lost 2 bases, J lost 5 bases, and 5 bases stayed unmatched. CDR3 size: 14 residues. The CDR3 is CASSLTGAGTEAFF. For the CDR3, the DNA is TGTGCCAGCAGCTTAACAGGGGCCGGAACTGAAGCTTTCTTT.

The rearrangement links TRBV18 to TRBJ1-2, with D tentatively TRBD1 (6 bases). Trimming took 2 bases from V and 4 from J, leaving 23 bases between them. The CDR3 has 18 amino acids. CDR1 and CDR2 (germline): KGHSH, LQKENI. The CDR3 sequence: CASSPSRGGAASTYGYTF. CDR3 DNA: TGTGCCAGCTCACCAAGTAGGGGGGGCGCGGCTTCTACCTATGGCTACACCTTC.

Here the CDR3 reads CASSSYSGANVLTF. DNA of the CDR3: TGTGCCAGCAGCTCTTACTCTGGGGCCAACGTCCTGACTTTC. The genes are TRBV11-2 and TRBJ2-6, with D hard to call. CDR1 is SGHAT and CDR2 is FQNNGV in the germline V gene. The V end lost 4 bases, the J end lost 0 bases, and 4 bases lay between the germline ends. The CDR3 length is 14 residues.

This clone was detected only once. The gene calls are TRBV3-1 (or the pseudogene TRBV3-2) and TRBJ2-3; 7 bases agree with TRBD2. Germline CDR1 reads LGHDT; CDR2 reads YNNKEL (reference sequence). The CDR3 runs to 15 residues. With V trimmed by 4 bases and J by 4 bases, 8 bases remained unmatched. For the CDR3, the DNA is TGTGCCAGCAGCCCCCAGGGTAGCGGGCCAGATACGCAGTATTTT. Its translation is CASSPQGSGPDTQYF.

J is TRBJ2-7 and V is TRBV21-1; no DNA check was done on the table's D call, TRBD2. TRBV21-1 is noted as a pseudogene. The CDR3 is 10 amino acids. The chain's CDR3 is CAPGFHEQYF. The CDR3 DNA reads TGTGCTCCGGGATTCCACGAGCAGTACTTC.

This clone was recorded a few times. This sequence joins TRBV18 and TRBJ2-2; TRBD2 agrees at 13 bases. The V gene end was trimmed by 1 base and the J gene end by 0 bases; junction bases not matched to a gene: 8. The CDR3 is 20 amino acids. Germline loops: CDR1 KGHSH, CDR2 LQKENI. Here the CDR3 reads CASSPRFTGTSGTNTGELFF. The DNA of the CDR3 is TGTGCCAGCTCACCACGATTTACCGGGACTAGCGGGACGAACACCGGGGAGCTGTTTTTT.

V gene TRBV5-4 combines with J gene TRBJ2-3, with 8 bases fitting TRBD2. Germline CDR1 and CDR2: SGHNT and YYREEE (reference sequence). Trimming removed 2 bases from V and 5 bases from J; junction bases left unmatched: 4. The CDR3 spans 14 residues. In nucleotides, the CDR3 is TGTGCCAGCAGCTTACGGCTAGCGGGAGATACGCAGTATTTT. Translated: CASSLRLAGDTQYF.

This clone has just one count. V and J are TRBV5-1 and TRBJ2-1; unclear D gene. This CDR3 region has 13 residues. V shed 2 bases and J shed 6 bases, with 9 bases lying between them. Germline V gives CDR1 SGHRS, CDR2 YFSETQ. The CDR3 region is CASSLSGPNEQFF. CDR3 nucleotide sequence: TGCGCCAGCAGCTTATCAGGCCCCAATGAGCAGTTCTTC.

The CDR3 coding sequence is TGCGCCAGCAGCCAGCAGGGACAGACTAATGAAAAACTGTTTTTT. Protein: CASSQQGQTNEKLFF. This chain joins TRBV4-1 and TRBJ1-4, with 7 positions matching TRBD1. This CDR3 region has 15 residues. CDR1 and CDR2 from the germline V gene are MGHRA and YSYEKL. With V trimmed by 3 bases and J by 2 bases, 3 bases remained unmatched.

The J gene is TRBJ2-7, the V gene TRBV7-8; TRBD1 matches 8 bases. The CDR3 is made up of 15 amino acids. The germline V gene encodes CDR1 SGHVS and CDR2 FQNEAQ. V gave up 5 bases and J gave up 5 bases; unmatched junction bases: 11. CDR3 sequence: CASSQGQAVVNEQYF. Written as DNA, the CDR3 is TGTGCCAGCAGCCAGGGACAGGCCGTCGTGAACGAGCAGTACTTC.

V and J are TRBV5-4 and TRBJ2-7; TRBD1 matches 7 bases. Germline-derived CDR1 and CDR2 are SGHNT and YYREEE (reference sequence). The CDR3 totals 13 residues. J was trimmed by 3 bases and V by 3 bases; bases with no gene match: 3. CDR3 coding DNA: TGTGCCAGCAGCTCGGGACAGAGCTACGAGCAGTACTTC. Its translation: CASSSGQSYEQYF.

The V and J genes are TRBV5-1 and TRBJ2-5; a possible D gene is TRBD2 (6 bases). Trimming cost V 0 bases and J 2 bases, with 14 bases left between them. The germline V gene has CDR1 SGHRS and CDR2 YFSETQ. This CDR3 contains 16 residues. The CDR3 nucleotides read TGCGCCAGCAGCTTGGAGGCGGGACCAACTCAAGAGACCCAGTACTTC. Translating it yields CASSLEAGPTQETQYF.

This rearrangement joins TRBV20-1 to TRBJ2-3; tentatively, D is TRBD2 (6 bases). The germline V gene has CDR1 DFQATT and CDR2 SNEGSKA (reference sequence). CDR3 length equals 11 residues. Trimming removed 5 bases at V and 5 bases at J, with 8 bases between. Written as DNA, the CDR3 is TGCAGTGCTCGGGAGAGAGATACGCAGTATTTT. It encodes CSARERDTQYF.

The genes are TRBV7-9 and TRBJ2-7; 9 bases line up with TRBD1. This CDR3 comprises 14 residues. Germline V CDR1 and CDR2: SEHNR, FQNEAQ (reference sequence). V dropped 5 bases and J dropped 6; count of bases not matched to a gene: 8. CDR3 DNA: TGTGCCAGCAGCCCGGGGACAGGGTCGGCCGAGCAGTACTTC. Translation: CASSPGTGSAEQYF. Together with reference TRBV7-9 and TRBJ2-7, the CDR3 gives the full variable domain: DTGVSQNPRHKITKRGQNVTFRCDPISEHNRLYWYRQTLGQGPEFLTYFQNEAQLEKSRLLSDRFSAERPKGSFSTLEIQRTEQGDSAMYLCASSPGTGSAEQYFGPGTRLTVT.

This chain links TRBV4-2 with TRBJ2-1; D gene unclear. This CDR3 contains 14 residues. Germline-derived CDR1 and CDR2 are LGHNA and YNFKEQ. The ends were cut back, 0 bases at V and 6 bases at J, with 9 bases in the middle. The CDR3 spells CASSQERLVNEQFF. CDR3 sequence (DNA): TGTGCCAGCAGCCAAGAGAGGCTAGTCAATGAGCAGTTCTTC.

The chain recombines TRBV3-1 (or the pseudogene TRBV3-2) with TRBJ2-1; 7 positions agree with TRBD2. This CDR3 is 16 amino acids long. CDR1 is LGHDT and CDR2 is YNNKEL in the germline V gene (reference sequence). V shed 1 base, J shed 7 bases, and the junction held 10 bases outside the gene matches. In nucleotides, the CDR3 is TGTGCCAGCAGCCAAGGTCCGGGAGGCGTAGGAAATGAGCAGTTCTTC. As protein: CASSQGPGGVGNEQFF.

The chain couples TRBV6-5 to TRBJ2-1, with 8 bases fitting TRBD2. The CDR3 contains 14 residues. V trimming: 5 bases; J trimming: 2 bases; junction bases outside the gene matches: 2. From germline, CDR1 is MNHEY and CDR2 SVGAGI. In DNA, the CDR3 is TGTGCCAGCAGTAGCGGGGGACCCTACAATGAGCAGTTCTTC. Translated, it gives CASSSGGPYNEQFF.

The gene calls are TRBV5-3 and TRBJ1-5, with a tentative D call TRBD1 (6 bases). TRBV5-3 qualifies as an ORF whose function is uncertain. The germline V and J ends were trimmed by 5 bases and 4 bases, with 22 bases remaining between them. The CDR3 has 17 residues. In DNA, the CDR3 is TGTGCCAGAAGGGCGGCTACGAAAGGGGGAAGAAATCAGCCCCAGCATTTT. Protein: CARRAATKGGRNQPQHF.

CDR3 protein: CASSPGQGSGGYTF. As DNA, the CDR3 is TGTGCCAGCAGTCCGGGACAGGGGTCGGGTGGCTACACCTTC. The chain employs TRBV6-5 and TRBJ1-2; 10 bases agree with TRBD1. Germline CDR1 and CDR2: MNHEY and SVGAGI. V shed 5 bases and J 7 bases; nucleotides not matched to a gene: 7. This CDR3 is built from 14 residues.

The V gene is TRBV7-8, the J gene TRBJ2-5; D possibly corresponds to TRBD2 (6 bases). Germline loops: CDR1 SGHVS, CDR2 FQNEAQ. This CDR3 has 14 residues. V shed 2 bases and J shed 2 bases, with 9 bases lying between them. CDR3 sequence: CASSLRLGQETQYF. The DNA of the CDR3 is TGTGCCAGCAGCTTAAGACTAGGTCAAGAGACCCAGTACTTC. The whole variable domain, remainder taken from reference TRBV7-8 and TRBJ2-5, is GAGVSQSPRYKVAKRGQDVALRCDPISGHVSLFWYQQALGQGPEFLTYFQNEAQLDKSGLPSDRFFAERPEGSVSTLKIQRTQQEDSAVYLCASSLRLGQETQYFGPGTRLLVL.

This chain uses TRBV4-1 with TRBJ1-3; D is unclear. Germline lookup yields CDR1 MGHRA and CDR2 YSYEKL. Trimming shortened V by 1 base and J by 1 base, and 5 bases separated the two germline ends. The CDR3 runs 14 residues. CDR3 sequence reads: CASSQVRSGNTIYF. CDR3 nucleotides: TGCGCCAGCAGCCAAGTGAGGTCTGGAAACACCATATATTTT.

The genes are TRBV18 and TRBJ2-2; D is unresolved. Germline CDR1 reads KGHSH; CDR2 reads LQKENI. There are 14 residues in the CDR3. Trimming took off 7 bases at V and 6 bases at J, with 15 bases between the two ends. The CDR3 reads CASCLSARSGELFF. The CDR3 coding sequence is TGTGCCAGCTGCCTGTCAGCGAGGTCCGGGGAGCTGTTTTTT.

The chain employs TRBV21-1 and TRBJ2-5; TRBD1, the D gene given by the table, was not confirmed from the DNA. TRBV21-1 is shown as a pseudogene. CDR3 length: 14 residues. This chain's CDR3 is CASSNLAPRGLSYF. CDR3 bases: TGTGCCAGCAGCAATTTAGCCCCCAGGGGGCTAAGCTACTTC.